One sample yielded the 19 T cell receptor beta chains listed below, sequenced in a study of T cell responses to AZD1222 COVID-19 vaccine. TCRdb's copy holds only in-frame clones and misses some; the assay was immunoSEQ multiplex PCR. The sample holds about 120,000 clones, approximately 92% seen once. Sequenced here: peripheral blood, sampled 28 days after the second dose of the MenACWY control vaccine. Source of these receptors: an adult who received the MenACWY meningococcal vaccine as a control.

In this sample, this clone turned up a few times. The rearrangement links TRBV27 to TRBJ2-7; 8 bases fit TRBD1. The CDR3 sequence is 16 residues long. Germline V gene sequence: CDR1 MNHEY, CDR2 SMNVEV (reference sequence). V gave up 2 bases and J gave up 1 base; unmatched junction bases: 7. The CDR3 DNA sequence: TGTGCCAGCAGTTTAGCCCGAACAGGGGGGTCCTACGAGCAGTACTTC. Its protein product is CASSLARTGGSYEQYF.

The chain uses TRBV27 and TRBJ2-1; D not certain. This CDR3 is 13 amino acids long. V lost 6 bases and J lost 16, with 22 bases in between. CDR1 MNHEY and CDR2 SMNVEV come from the germline V gene (reference sequence). CDR3 loop: CASSPPHWPSQFF. Written as DNA, the CDR3 is TGTGCCAGCAGCCCGCCTCACTGGCCTTCTCAATTCTTC.

This chain links TRBV10-3 with TRBJ1-2; 12 bases fit TRBD1. CDR1 is ENHRY and CDR2 is SYGVKD in the germline V gene. The junction had 10 bases not matched to a gene; V was cut back by 4 bases and J by 7 bases. This CDR3 region has 16 residues. DNA for the CDR3: TGTGCCATCAGTGCCCTCACGGGACAGGGGGCAGGTGGCTACACCTTC. Protein sequence: CAISALTGQGAGGYTF.

This clone was found a few times. This chain joins TRBV7-8 and TRBJ2-1; 10 nucleotides align to TRBD2. The germline CDR1 and CDR2 sequences are SGHVS and FQNEAQ. The CDR3 has 16 residues. J lost 1 base, V lost 4 bases, and 4 bases had no gene match. The CDR3 spells CASSSPLAGSYNEQFF. The CDR3, as DNA: TGTGCCAGCAGCTCCCCACTAGCGGGGTCCTACAATGAGCAGTTCTTC.

The rearrangement joins TRBV29-1 to TRBJ1-5; D is unclear. Trimming cost V 0 bases and J 4 bases, with 10 bases left between them. Germline V gives CDR1 SQVTM, CDR2 ANQGSEA. This CDR3 has 14 residues. CDR3 nucleotides: TGCAGCGTTGAAGATTCGGGAGCGAATCAGCCCCAGCATTTT. It specifies CSVEDSGANQPQHF. The variable domain in full, completed from reference TRBV29-1 and TRBJ1-5, reads SAVISQKPSRDICQRGTSLTIQCQVDSQVTMMFWYRQQPGQSLTLIATANQGSEATYESGFVIDKFPISRPNLTFSTLTVSNMSPEDSSIYLCSVEDSGANQPQHFGDGTRLSIL.

V and J are TRBV28 and TRBJ2-7; 11 bases map to TRBD2. The germline V gene has CDR1 MDHEN and CDR2 SYDVKM. The J segment lost 2 bases and the V segment lost 3 bases, leaving 9 bases of the junction unmatched. This CDR3 spans 17 amino acids. CDR3 DNA sequence: TGTGCCAGCAGTTTGCAACCTGGGACTAGCGGAACCTACGAGCAGTACTTC. Protein: CASSLQPGTSGTYEQYF.

This clone was detected once. The V gene is TRBV6-2 or TRBV6-3, the J gene TRBJ2-7, with a possible D match to TRBD2 (7 bases). V lost 5 bases and J 6 bases, leaving 11 bases between the germline ends. The CDR3 has 12 amino acids. Germline V gene lookup returns CDR1 MNHEY and CDR2 SVGEGT. The CDR3 is CASSRGGVEQYV. The CDR3 DNA reads TGTGCCAGCAGTAGGGGGGGAGTCGAGCAGTACGTC.

V is TRBV11-3 and J is TRBJ1-2; no clear D. V lost 2 bases and J 4 bases, leaving 8 bases between the germline ends. CDR3 length equals 13 residues. Germline V lookup: CDR1 SGHNT, CDR2 YENEEA. The CDR3 DNA follows: TGTGCCAGCAGCTTACCCAACGGCTATGGCTACACCTTC. This sequence encodes CASSLPNGYGYTF.

For the CDR3, the DNA is TGTGCCAGCAGTCTGGGGGAGACCCAGTACTTC. As protein: CASSLGETQYF. The chain has TRBV6-4 and TRBJ2-5, with D hard to call. CDR3 length: 11 amino acids. The V gene's germline CDR1 is MRHNA and CDR2 SNTAGT. The V gene lost 5 bases and the J gene lost 5 bases, with 6 bases spanning the gap.

The V gene is TRBV14, the J gene TRBJ1-1; D is perhaps TRBD1 (6 bases). CDR3 length equals 12 residues. Trimming removed 3 bases at V and 10 bases at J, with 12 bases between. Germline loops: CDR1 SGHDN, CDR2 FVKESK. CDR3 sequence: CASSQRGTRAFF. In DNA form, the CDR3 reads TGTGCCAGCAGCCAGAGGGGGACCCGAGCTTTCTTT.

The chain recombines TRBV3-1 (or the pseudogene TRBV3-2) with TRBJ2-2; D unresolved. This CDR3 has 15 residues. V dropped 0 bases and J dropped 1 base, with 6 bases sitting between them. Germline V gene lookup returns CDR1 LGHDT and CDR2 YNNKEL (reference sequence). CDR3: CASSQDLRNTGELFF. The CDR3 region has the DNA TGTGCCAGCAGCCAAGATCTAAGGAACACCGGGGAGCTGTTTTTT.

The chain couples TRBV18 to TRBJ1-5, with 7 bases aligning to TRBD1. V lost 6 bases, J lost 0 bases, and 5 bases stayed unmatched. CDR3 size: 15 residues. Germline CDR1 KGHSH, CDR2 LQKENI. The CDR3 loop reads CASSVKGASNQPQHF. The CDR3 bases are TGTGCCAGCTCCGTTAAGGGGGCTAGCAATCAGCCCCAGCATTTT.

The rearrangement joins TRBV6-2 or TRBV6-3 to TRBJ2-7; the match to TRBD1 covers 8 bases. V was clipped by 2 bases and J by 3 bases; unmatched bases: 12. Germline V CDR1 and CDR2: MNHEY, SVGEGT. This CDR3 has 17 residues. CDR3 in DNA: TGTGCCAGCAGTTACCCCCTCGGGGCGACAGGGGACTACGAGCAGTACGTC. Amino acids: CASSYPLGATGDYEQYV.

CDR3 sequence (DNA): TGTGCCCTCAGAGGACAGGGGGCATACGAGCAGTACTTC. It translates to CALRGQGAYEQYF. The J gene is TRBJ2-7, the V gene TRBV28; 11 bases agree with TRBD1. Germline lookup yields CDR1 MDHEN and CDR2 SYDVKM. The CDR3 extends over 13 amino acids. V lost 11 bases and J lost 4; bases outside the gene matches: 7.

This sequence joins TRBV28 and TRBJ2-2; the D is unclear. V was shortened by 6 bases and J by 5 bases, with 13 bases between the two germline ends. This CDR3 comprises 14 residues. Germline V gene lookup returns CDR1 MDHEN and CDR2 SYDVKM. The CDR3 DNA reads as TGTGCCAGCAGCGAGGACGACTGGACCGGGGAGCTGTTTTTT. This codes for CASSEDDWTGELFF.

The chain links TRBV28 to TRBJ1-6; 8 bases are a match to TRBD1. This CDR3 comprises 17 residues. The V gene's germline CDR1 is MDHEN and CDR2 SYDVKM. V shed 5 bases, J shed 2 bases, and the junction held 8 bases outside the gene matches. The CDR3 DNA reads TGTGCCAGCAGTACCTCAGGGGGCAGTGCCTATAATTCACCCCTCCACTTT. Protein product: CASSTSGGSAYNSPLHF.

The rearrangement links TRBV11-2 to TRBJ2-7, with a tentative D call TRBD2 (7 bases). This CDR3 has 15 amino acids. The V end was cut by 5 bases, the J end by 6 bases, with 20 bases between. The germline V gene has CDR1 SGHAT and CDR2 FQNNGV. The CDR3 DNA sequence: TGTGCCAGCAGCCGGGGGCTAGCGGAACTACGCGAGCAGTACTTC. Translated, it gives CASSRGLAELREQYF.

The chain combines TRBV7-2 with TRBJ2-5; D is unclear. The CDR3 is 15 residues long. The germline V and J ends were trimmed by 0 bases and 2 bases, with 10 bases remaining between them. Germline CDR1 and CDR2: SGHTA and FQGNSA. The chain's CDR3 is CASSLAVGRQETQYF. The DNA for the CDR3 is TGTGCCAGCAGCTTAGCGGTCGGGCGTCAAGAGACCCAGTACTTC.

The rearrangement uses TRBV6-5 and TRBJ1-1; maybe TRBD1 (5 bases). Germline CDR1 reads MNHEY; CDR2 reads SVGAGI. Trimming took 2 bases from V and 4 from J, leaving 11 bases between them. The CDR3 contains 14 residues. The CDR3 region is CASSYIVGGTEAFF. DNA of the CDR3: TGTGCCAGCAGTTACATCGTGGGGGGCACTGAAGCTTTCTTT.